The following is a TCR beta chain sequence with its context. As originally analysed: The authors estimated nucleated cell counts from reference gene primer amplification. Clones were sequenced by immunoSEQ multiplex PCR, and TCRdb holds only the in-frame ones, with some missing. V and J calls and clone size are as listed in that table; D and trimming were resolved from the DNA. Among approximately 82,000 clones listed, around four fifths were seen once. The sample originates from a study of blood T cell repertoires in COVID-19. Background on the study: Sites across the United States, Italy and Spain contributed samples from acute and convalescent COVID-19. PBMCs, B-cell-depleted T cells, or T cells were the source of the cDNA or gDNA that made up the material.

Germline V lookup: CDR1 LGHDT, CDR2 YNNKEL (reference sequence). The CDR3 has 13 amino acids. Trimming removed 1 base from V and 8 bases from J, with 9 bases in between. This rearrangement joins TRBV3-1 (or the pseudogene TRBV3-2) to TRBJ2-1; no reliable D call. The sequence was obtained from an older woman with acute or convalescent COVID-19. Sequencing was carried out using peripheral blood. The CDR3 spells CASSQGDLDEQFF. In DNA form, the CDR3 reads TGTGCCAGCAGCCAAGGAGATCTGGATGAGCAGTTCTTC.